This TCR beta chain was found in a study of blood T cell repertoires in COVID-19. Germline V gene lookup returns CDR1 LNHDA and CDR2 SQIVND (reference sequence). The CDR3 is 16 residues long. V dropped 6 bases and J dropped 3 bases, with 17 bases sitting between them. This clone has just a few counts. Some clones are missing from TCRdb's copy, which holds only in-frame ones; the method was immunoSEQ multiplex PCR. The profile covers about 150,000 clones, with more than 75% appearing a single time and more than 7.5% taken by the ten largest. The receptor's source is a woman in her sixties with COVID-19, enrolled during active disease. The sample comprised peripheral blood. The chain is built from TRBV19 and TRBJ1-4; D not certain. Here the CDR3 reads CASRDSYEPANEKLFF. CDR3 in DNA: TGTGCCAGTAGGGACTCTTATGAGCCAGCTAATGAAAAACTGTTTTTT.